These T cell receptor beta chains were read from a single sample in a study of blood T cell repertoires in COVID-19. Sequencing used immunoSEQ multiplex PCR; TCRdb keeps in-frame clones, though not all of them. This sample yields fewer than 35,000 clones, of which about 80% are seen a single time; roughly 1.8% belongs to the top ten. Input material: peripheral blood. All receptors derive from a man aged 80 or over with active or convalescent COVID-19. Both conserved end residues are part of each CDR3. D genes are given only for firm matches. The size of a clone is reported for some rows only, either as once, few or many, or as a class for expanded clones.

d_call,v_call,j_call,clone_size,cdr3_aa,cdr3_nt
TRBD2,TRBV7-9,TRBJ2-3,-,CASSLTSGNTDTQYF,TGTGCCAGCAGCCTGACTAGCGGGAACACAGATACGCAGTATTTT
TRBD2,TRBV20-1,TRBJ2-5,-,CVGGLDETQYF,TGCGTGGGGGGACTAGACGAGACCCAGTACTTC
TRBD2,TRBV29-1,TRBJ2-1,-,CSVDGRGGGEQFF,TGCAGCGTTGATGGGCGGGGGGGCGGTGAGCAGTTCTTC
TRBD1,TRBV7-2,TRBJ2-6,-,CASSLAIWQGAPGANVLTF,TGTGCCAGCAGCTTAGCCATATGGCAGGGGGCGCCTGGGGCCAACGTCCTGACTTTC
-,TRBV18,TRBJ2-5,-,CASSPRQKETQYF,TGTGCCAGCTCACCCCGACAGAAAGAGACCCAGTACTTC
TRBD2,TRBV19,TRBJ2-7,-,CASSGAGGGYEQYF,TGTGCCAGTAGTGGGGCGGGAGGTGGCTACGAGCAGTACTTC
TRBD1,TRBV11-2,TRBJ2-7,-,CASSRGTGGYEQYF,TGTGCCAGCAGTCGCGGGACAGGAGGATACGAGCAGTACTTC
-,TRBV29-1,TRBJ2-7,few,CSVDRAGEQYF,TGCAGCGTTGATAGGGCGGGCGAGCAGTACTTC
TRBD2,TRBV4-1,TRBJ2-3,-,CASSQDGGAGDTQYF,TGCGCCAGCAGCCAAGACGGGGGGGCAGGAGATACGCAGTATTTT
-,TRBV5-4,TRBJ1-2,once,CASSAQGPYGYTF,TGTGCCAGCAGCGCACAGGGTCCCTATGGCTACACCTTC
TRBD1,TRBV5-1,TRBJ2-3,-,CASSSGGPTDTQYF,TGCGCCAGCAGCTCAGGGGGCCCCACAGATACGCAGTATTTT
-,TRBV7-9,TRBJ2-7,-,CASSLVAGEQYF,TGTGCCAGCAGCTTAGTGGCAGGCGAGCAGTACTTC
TRBD2,TRBV28,TRBJ2-7,-,CASSSILAGDSSYEQYF,TGTGCCAGCAGTTCTATACTAGCGGGAGACTCGTCCTACGAGCAGTACTTC
-,TRBV29-1,TRBJ2-3,-,CSVVGTRPVGTQYF,TGCAGCGTTGTTGGGACACGGCCCGTAGGTACGCAGTATTTT
TRBD1,TRBV6-5,TRBJ2-5,-,CASSYGTGTGLETQYF,TGTGCCAGCAGTTACGGTACCGGGACAGGGTTAGAGACCCAGTACTTC
-,TRBV10-3,TRBJ2-5,-,CAIKRGTTQYF,TGTGCCATTAAGAGGGGGACGACCCAGTACTTC
TRBD2,TRBV7-9,TRBJ2-7,-,CASSVGTRGYEQYF,TGTGCCAGCAGCGTCGGGACTAGGGGATACGAGCAGTACTTC
TRBD2,TRBV19,TRBJ2-1,once,CASRHAAAGNEQFF,TGTGCCAGTAGACATGCAGCAGCGGGAAACGAGCAGTTCTTC
-,TRBV7-9,TRBJ2-3,-,CASSLAHGTDTQYF,TGTGCCAGCAGCTTAGCGCACGGGACAGATACGCAGTATTTT
-,TRBV5-1,TRBJ1-2,-,CASRPNAQGNYGYTF,TGCGCCAGCAGACCGAACGCACAGGGTAACTATGGCTACACCTTC
-,TRBV5-1,TRBJ2-7,-,CASSLGEWGLSYEQYF,TGCGCCAGCAGCTTGGGGGAATGGGGGCTCTCCTACGAGCAGTACTTC
-,TRBV6-5,TRBJ2-7,few,CASSYSNNYEQYF,TGTGCCAGCAGTTACTCGAACAACTACGAGCAGTACTTC
TRBD1,TRBV12-3/TRBV12-4,TRBJ1-1,once,CASREQGASEAFF,TGTGCCAGCAGAGAACAGGGGGCGTCTGAAGCTTTCTTT
-,TRBV28,TRBJ2-2,few,CASRLDQGVTGELFF,TGTGCCAGCAGACTAGACCAAGGAGTCACCGGGGAGCTGTTTTTT
TRBD2,TRBV29-1,TRBJ2-5,-,CRVAGAVAGGAGGETQYF,TGCCGCGTTGCCGGAGCGGTCGCGGGGGGGGCGGGGGGGGAGACCCAGTACTTC
TRBD1,TRBV7-2,TRBJ2-7,once,CASSPQGISYEQYF,TGTGCCAGCAGCCCACAGGGGATTTCCTACGAGCAGTACTTC
-,TRBV5-4,TRBJ2-7,-,CASSLRSYEQYF,TGTGCCAGCAGCTTGAGGAGCTACGAGCAGTACTTC
TRBD2,TRBV7-3,TRBJ2-2,-,CASSPRGGNTGELFF,TGTGCCAGCAGCCCCCGGGGGGGGAACACCGGGGAGCTGTTTTTT
TRBD2,TRBV24-1,TRBJ2-1,-,CATSGLAGAYNEQFF,TGTGCCACCAGTGGACTAGCGGGAGCGTACAATGAGCAGTTCTTC
-,TRBV28,TRBJ2-1,-,CASSHQGGRRNNEQFF,TGTGCCAGCAGTCATCAGGGTGGGAGGCGTAACAATGAGCAGTTCTTC
TRBD1,TRBV5-5,TRBJ1-1,-,CASRADRAGTEAFF,TGTGCCAGCAGGGCCGACAGGGCGGGCACTGAAGCTTTCTTT
TRBD1,TRBV4-2,TRBJ2-4,once,CASSLRDRENIQYF,TGTGCCAGCAGCCTAAGGGACAGGGAAAACATTCAGTACTTC
TRBD2,TRBV11-2,TRBJ2-1,-,CASSLVGHVAGTGEQFF,TGTGCCAGCAGCTTAGTAGGGCATGTAGCGGGGACCGGTGAGCAGTTCTTC
TRBD2,TRBV19,TRBJ2-2,-,CASRRPGTRSGELFF,TGTGCCAGTAGGCGACCCGGGACTAGAAGCGGGGAGCTGTTTTTT
-,TRBV24-1,TRBJ1-1,-,CATSDSSLERNTEAFF,TGTGCCACCAGTGATTCATCACTTGAGAGGAACACTGAAGCTTTCTTT
TRBD2,TRBV27,TRBJ2-2,-,CASMRYRGVAGGTGELFF,TGTGCCAGCATGAGGTACCGGGGGGTCGCGGGGGGGACCGGGGAGCTGTTTTTT
TRBD2,TRBV5-1,TRBJ2-1,-,CASSSTRSGRGIDEQFF,TGCGCCAGCAGCTCGACCCGAAGCGGGAGAGGTATCGATGAGCAGTTCTTC
TRBD2,TRBV20-1,TRBJ2-3,few,CSASSGGFTDTQYF,TGCAGTGCTAGTTCGGGAGGGTTCACAGATACGCAGTATTTT
TRBD1,TRBV27,TRBJ1-6,-,CASSLLSSPSTGGKSPLHF,TGTGCCAGCAGTTTACTTTCATCCCCCTCGACAGGGGGAAAGTCACCCCTCCACTTT
-,TRBV13,TRBJ2-3,-,CASSPRGQSDTDTQYF,TGTGCCAGCAGCCCGAGGGGACAATCGGACACAGATACGCAGTATTTT
-,TRBV2,TRBJ1-3,-,CASRTGGNTIYF,TGTGCCAGCAGGACAGGAGGAAACACCATATATTTT
TRBD2,TRBV7-9,TRBJ2-2,-,CASSFQSSGSPGELFF,TGTGCCAGCAGCTTTCAGAGTAGCGGGAGTCCCGGGGAGCTGTTTTTT
-,TRBV10-3,TRBJ2-5,-,CAISLSSGETQYF,TGTGCCATCAGTCTTTCCTCCGGGGAGACCCAGTACTTC
-,TRBV4-1,TRBJ2-1,-,CASSQDWSGTPGDEQFF,TGCGCCAGCAGCCAAGATTGGTCCGGGACTCCTGGGGATGAGCAGTTCTTC
-,TRBV6-6,TRBJ1-1,few,CASSYPSNRGTEAFF,TGTGCCAGCAGTTACCCCAGTAATCGGGGCACTGAAGCTTTCTTT
-,TRBV9,TRBJ1-3,-,CASSVSDRGSGNTIYF,TGTGCCAGCAGCGTCTCAGACAGAGGCTCTGGAAACACCATATATTTT